What follows describes a single T cell receptor beta chain. The record originates from a study of blood T cell repertoires in COVID-19. In the study overall: COVID-19 samples, acute and convalescent, were from the United States, Italy and Spain.

Under the authors' procedure: Amplification of reference gene primers was used by the study to estimate nucleated cell counts. The protocol was immunoSEQ multiplex PCR, while the TCRdb copy is restricted to in-frame clones and leaves out a portion. From that table come the V and J calls and clone size; the DNA was used to work out D and trimming. The table shows approximately 270,000 clones, with approximately 85% occurring only once. The receptor's source is a human donor with COVID-19, enrolled during active disease. The donor label of this sample is uncertain. The sample taken for sequencing was peripheral blood.

CDR3 loop: CASSYSNSGSKNIQYF. CDR3 DNA sequence: TGTGCCAGCAGTTACTCTAACAGTGGGTCCAAAAACATTCAGTACTTC. This sequence joins TRBV6-5 and TRBJ2-4; unclear D gene. The CDR3 runs 16 residues. V lost 0 bases and J 2 bases, leaving 11 bases between the germline ends. Per germline, CDR1 MNHEY and CDR2 SVGAGI.